The 6 T cell receptor beta chains below come from one sample, sequenced in a study of cytomegalovirus exposure and HLA in healthy donors. PCR primers comprised 60 Vbeta and 13 Jbeta primers. Using immunoSEQ multiplex PCR, the repertoire was profiled, and TCRdb retains in-frame clones only, with some absent. Found here are 55,000 to 75,000 clones, over 70% of them singletons; the top ten hold about an eighth. The sample consisted of PBMCs. These receptors were taken from a human donor in good health.

The V and J genes are TRBV7-2 and TRBJ2-7, with D possibly TRBD1 on 5 matching bases. V shed 6 bases and J shed 3 bases, with 12 bases lying between them. Germline CDR1 reads SGHTA; CDR2 reads FQGNSA. The CDR3 length is 13 residues. CDR3: CASRPEGDYEQYF. CDR3 bases: TGTGCCAGCAGACCAGAAGGGGACTACGAGCAGTACTTC.

The chain joins TRBV27 to TRBJ1-5, with 7 nucleotides matching TRBD1. The V gene's germline CDR1 is MNHEY and CDR2 SMNVEV (reference sequence). The CDR3 has 13 amino acids. Unmatched junction bases numbered 3, after V lost 8 bases and J lost 2 bases. The CDR3: CASRGTGNQPQHF. The CDR3 coding sequence is TGTGCCAGCCGAGGGACAGGCAATCAGCCCCAGCATTTT.

The rearrangement uses TRBV19 and TRBJ1-5, with 7 nucleotides matching TRBD1. This CDR3 region has 16 residues. Germline V gene lookup returns CDR1 LNHDA and CDR2 SQIVND (reference sequence). J lost 3 bases, V lost 3 bases, and 8 bases had no gene match. CDR3 sequence: CASSIRTGPLNQPQHF. The CDR3 DNA reads TGTGCCAGTAGTATTAGGACAGGTCCCCTCAATCAGCCCCAGCATTTT.

The chain uses TRBV19 and TRBJ1-5, with 8 bases matching TRBD1. J lost 1 base, V lost 6 bases, and 8 bases had no gene match. Per germline, CDR1 LNHDA and CDR2 SQIVND (reference sequence). The CDR3 runs to 16 residues. CDR3 nucleotides: TGTGCCAGTAGCCATTACGACAGGGGCAGCAATCAGCCCCAGCATTTT. Translation gives CASSHYDRGSNQPQHF.

V usage is TRBV27 and J usage is TRBJ2-5, with TRBD2 matching 8 bases. This CDR3 is 16 amino acids long. Germline trimming cut 4 bases from V and 3 bases from J; bases unmatched to any gene: 10. Per the germline V gene, CDR1 is MNHEY and CDR2 is SMNVEV (reference sequence). The CDR3 loop is CASSYGPGLAEETQYF. The CDR3 nucleotides read TGTGCCAGCAGTTACGGGCCCGGACTAGCCGAAGAGACCCAGTACTTC.

This clone was counted only a few times. The V gene is TRBV28, the J gene TRBJ2-5; 11 nucleotides align to TRBD2. V dropped 6 bases and J dropped 7; count of bases not matched to a gene: 7. The CDR3 has 14 residues. Per the germline V gene, CDR1 is MDHEN and CDR2 is SYDVKM. The CDR3 nucleotides read TGTGCCAGCAGCCCCCCCCTAGCGGGAGGGACCCAGTACTTC. Its protein product is CASSPPLAGGTQYF.